This T cell receptor beta chain is drawn from a study of cytomegalovirus exposure and HLA in healthy donors. Study-wide results and limits: As confirmed in vitro, three CMV-associated chains were specific for CMV antigens. After further analysis at a later stage, roughly 15,000 TCR beta sequences were associated with HLA alleles at 0.05 false discovery rate.

A remark on this clone: Antigen unknown.

It was with 60 Vbeta and 13 Jbeta primers that the PCR ran. Authors' processing steps: Some 10 million shared chains were among the 80 million or so unique TCR beta chains that a later analysis counted. Generated by immunoSEQ multiplex PCR, the TCRdb table keeps only in-frame clones and is missing some. D and trimming come from the DNA, and the V and J calls and clone size come from that table. The sample contains some 120,000 clones, over 70% of which appear only once. The clonotype was recovered from a woman aged 45-59 years in good health and CMV-seronegative. The sequenced sample was PBMCs.

CDR3 in DNA: TGTGCCAGCAGTGACCGACTAGCGGGAGGGAGGGCCTACAATGAGCAGTTCTTC. Protein product: CASSDRLAGGRAYNEQFF. This chain links TRBV2 with TRBJ2-1, with TRBD2 matching over 14 bases. This CDR3 spans 18 amino acids. Unmatched junction bases numbered 6, after V lost 3 bases and J lost 2 bases. Germline-derived CDR1 and CDR2 are SNHLY and FYNNEI.